Each of the 27 T cell receptor beta chains below was sequenced from the same sample in a study of T cell repertoires and HLA-DP antigens. Generated by immunoSEQ multiplex PCR, the TCRdb table keeps only in-frame clones and is missing some. The data hold about 73,000 clones, with just under 80% observed a single time. Their target antigens are unknown. The sequenced material came from CD4+ T cells from PBMCs. Receptors were obtained from a man aged 60-69 years in good health and CMV-seronegative.

The chain joins TRBV19 to TRBJ2-3; D is unclear. The V end was cut by 5 bases, the J end by 4 bases, with 13 bases between. The CDR3 is 14 residues long. Germline CDR1 and CDR2: LNHDA and SQIVND (reference sequence). CDR3 in DNA: TGTGCCAGTAGTCCAAGGGTAGCTGCAGATACGCAGTATTTT. It codes for CASSPRVAADTQYF.

This chain uses TRBV20-1 with TRBJ1-1; D uncertain. Germline-derived CDR1 and CDR2 are DFQATT and SNEGSKA (reference sequence). Trimming cost V 8 bases and J 7 bases, with 8 bases left between them. The CDR3 runs to 9 residues. The CDR3 DNA reads as TGCAGTCCCGGTGATGAAGCTTTCTTT. Translating it yields CSPGDEAFF.

The chain recombines TRBV10-1 with TRBJ1-6; weak D call: TRBD1 (5 bases). The CDR3 runs to 13 residues. Trimming left V 3 bases short and J 7 bases short, with 7 bases between. Germline values: CDR1 WNHNN, CDR2 SYGVQD (reference sequence). CDR3 in DNA: TGCGCCAGCAGTGAAAACAGGAATTCACCCCTCCACTTT. Its translation: CASSENRNSPLHF.

The chain combines TRBV7-8 with TRBJ2-3; 9 bases fit TRBD1. The CDR3 contains 18 residues. V shed 2 bases and J 2 bases; nucleotides not matched to a gene: 11. Germline CDR1 reads SGHVS; CDR2 reads FQNEAQ. CDR3 coding DNA: TGTGCCAGCAGCTTACTGTACTCCGGGACAGGGCTCACAGATACGCAGTATTTT. It specifies CASSLLYSGTGLTDTQYF.

The chain couples TRBV11-2 to TRBJ1-6, with a possible D match to TRBD1 (5 bases). This CDR3 is built from 14 residues. Germline values: CDR1 SGHAT, CDR2 FQNNGV. V was shortened by 0 bases and J by 10 bases, with 10 bases between the two germline ends. This CDR3 is CASSLDSGRSPLHF. The CDR3 DNA sequence: TGTGCCAGCAGCTTAGATTCAGGGAGATCACCCCTCCACTTT. Full variable domain (rest looked up from reference TRBV11-2 and TRBJ1-6): EAGVAQSPRYKIIEKRQSVAFWCNPISGHATLYWYQQILGQGPKLLIQFQNNGVVDDSQLPKDRFSAERLKGVDSTLKIQPAKLEDSAVYLCASSLDSGRSPLHFGNGTRLTVT.

V usage is TRBV6-6 and J usage is TRBJ1-1; 8 nucleotides match TRBD1. The CDR3 runs to 16 residues. The germline gives CDR1 MNHNY, CDR2 SVGAGI (reference sequence). Trimming removed 8 bases from V and 0 bases from J; junction bases left unmatched: 11. Here the CDR3 reads CASLGLRTGMNTEAFF. In DNA, the CDR3 is TGTGCCAGCCTCGGCCTCAGGACAGGGATGAACACTGAAGCTTTCTTT.

The rearrangement uses TRBV7-2 and TRBJ2-2, with TRBD2 matching over 9 bases. Trimming removed 2 bases from V and 1 base from J; junction bases left unmatched: 2. Germline lookup yields CDR1 SGHTA and CDR2 FQGNSA. The CDR3 consists of 16 residues. CDR3 sequence reads: CASSLLAGMNTGELFF. The DNA of the CDR3 is TGTGCCAGCAGCTTACTAGCGGGGATGAACACCGGGGAGCTGTTTTTT.

This clone showed up just once. This chain uses TRBV7-9 with TRBJ1-4, with D possibly matching TRBD1 (5 bases). This CDR3 has 18 amino acids. The germline V gene has CDR1 SEHNR and CDR2 FQNEAQ (reference sequence). V lost 4 bases to trimming and J lost 0 bases, with 18 bases between them. The CDR3, as DNA: TGTGCCAGCAGCTCTGTATTAGGGGCTCTTGCAACTAATGAAAAACTGTTTTTT. Translating gives CASSSVLGALATNEKLFF.

A single count supports this clone. This rearrangement joins TRBV5-1 to TRBJ1-3, with D possibly being TRBD1 (5 bases). In germline, CDR1 is SGHRS, CDR2 YFSETQ. CDR3 length: 17 amino acids. The V end lost 7 bases, the J end lost 0 bases, and 20 bases lay between the germline ends. CDR3 in DNA: TGCGCCAGCCGCGTAGGGGCGGACGCTCCCTCTGGAAACACCATATATTTT. Translating it yields CASRVGADAPSGNTIYF. Variable domain in full (rest from reference TRBV5-1 and TRBJ1-3): KAGVTQTPRYLIKTRGQQVTLSCSPISGHRSVSWYQQTPGQGLQFLFEYFSETQRNKGNFPGRFSGRQFSNSRSEMNVSTLELGDSALYLCASRVGADAPSGNTIYFGEGSWLTVV.

This clone was seen only a few times. The chain is built from TRBV10-3 and TRBJ1-1; TRBD1 matches 10 bases. Germline V gene lookup returns CDR1 ENHRY and CDR2 SYGVKD. CDR3 length: 14 residues. Trimming at V came to 10 bases and at J to 0 bases, leaving 5 bases not matched to a gene. The CDR3 coding sequence is TGTGCCACAGAGGACAGGGGGGTGAACACTGAAGCTTTCTTT. This translates into CATEDRGVNTEAFF.

This clone was observed a handful of times. This sequence joins TRBV30 and TRBJ2-7; D could derive from TRBD1 or TRBD2 (6 bases each). V lost 3 bases and J lost 1, with 16 bases in between. CDR3 length: 15 amino acids. CDR1 and CDR2 (germline): GTSNPN, SVGIG (reference sequence). This CDR3 reads CAWRGGPGSSYEQYF. The CDR3 DNA follows: TGTGCCTGGAGGGGGGGCCCAGGTTCTTCCTACGAGCAGTACTTC.

This clone was seen more than once but under ten times. V is TRBV7-2 and J is TRBJ2-3, with D hard to call. CDR1 SGHTA and CDR2 FQGNSA come from the germline V gene. The CDR3 totals 16 residues. Trimming left V 1 base short and J 2 bases short, with 13 bases between. CDR3 in DNA: TGTGCCAGCAGCTTAGGGGCATCATCTAACACAGATACGCAGTATTTT. The encoded protein is CASSLGASSNTDTQYF.

As regards this clone: An end of the junction differs from the germline gene, which may be a read error. The rearrangement joins TRBV14 to TRBJ2-5, with 15 bases fitting TRBD2. This CDR3 region has 16 residues. Germline-derived CDR1 and CDR2 are SGHDN and FVKESK. The CDR3 sequence is CASSQGLAGGQETQYF. In DNA form, the CDR3 reads TGTGCCAGCAGTCAAGGACTAGCGGGGGGGCAAGAGACCCAGTACTTC.

This clone was counted at least ten times. Different DNA sequences within this sample yield the same CDR3. The chain recombines TRBV7-2 with TRBJ1-5; D not certain. Germline CDR1 SGHTA, CDR2 FQGNSA. V was trimmed by 0 bases and J by 1 base, leaving 7 bases between them. This CDR3 has 15 amino acids. DNA for the CDR3: TGTGCCAGCAGCTTAGCAGGGATAAGCAATCAGCCCCAGCATTTT. Residues: CASSLAGISNQPQHF.

Only a few counts were recorded for this clone. The chain links TRBV19 to TRBJ2-1, with TRBD2 matching over 15 bases. The trim removed 4 bases at V and 8 bases at J, leaving 9 bases unmatched. The CDR3 extends over 17 amino acids. From germline, CDR1 is LNHDA and CDR2 SQIVND (reference sequence). CDR3 sequence: CASSTRTSGGARDEQFF. Here the CDR3 DNA reads TGTGCCAGTAGTACAAGGACTAGCGGGGGGGCCCGTGATGAGCAGTTCTTC.

This chain uses TRBV30 with TRBJ2-6; D unresolved. There are 13 residues in the CDR3. CDR1 is GTSNPN, CDR2 SVGIG, per germline (reference sequence). Trimming shortened V by 8 bases and J by 0 bases, and 8 bases separated the two germline ends. CDR3 nucleotides: TGTGCCCGTGGAACCTCTGGGGCCAACGTCCTGACTTTC. Its protein product is CARGTSGANVLTF.

This clone was detected only a few times. The chain employs TRBV7-2 and TRBJ1-6, with TRBD1 identical over 7 bases. In germline, CDR1 is SGHTA, CDR2 FQGNSA. This CDR3 region has 15 residues. J gave up 6 bases and V 5 bases, and 7 bases lay outside the gene matches. CDR3 nucleotides: TGTGCCAGCAGCCCTCAGGGACAGCCTAATTCACCCCTCCACTTT. Translated, it gives CASSPQGQPNSPLHF.

The rearrangement uses TRBV5-6 and TRBJ2-1, with 9 bases that match TRBD2. CDR3 length: 16 residues. Germline trimming cut 0 bases from V and 10 bases from J; bases unmatched to any gene: 11. The germline CDR1 and CDR2 sequences are SGHDT and YYEEEE. Here the CDR3 reads CASSLGLAGAPGEQFF. The CDR3 region has the DNA TGTGCCAGCAGCTTGGGGTTAGCGGGGGCCCCTGGGGAGCAGTTCTTC.

The V call is TRBV7-2, the J call TRBJ1-1; D perhaps matches TRBD1 (6 bases). With 7 bases removed from V and 1 base from J, the gap between germline ends came to 10 bases. The germline gives CDR1 SGHTA, CDR2 FQGNSA. The CDR3 is 13 amino acids. The DNA for the CDR3 is TGTGCCAGCAACAGGGATCGGAACACTGAAGCTTTCTTT. Amino acids: CASNRDRNTEAFF.

The rearrangement joins TRBV4-1 to TRBJ2-3, with TRBD1 matching 7 bases. V lost 1 base to trimming and J lost 1 base; unmatched junction nucleotides: 2. CDR1 is MGHRA and CDR2 is YSYEKL in the germline V gene. This CDR3 spans 15 amino acids. This CDR3 is CASSQVGTGTDTQYF. The CDR3 bases are TGCGCCAGCAGCCAAGTTGGGACAGGCACAGATACGCAGTATTTT.

This chain uses TRBV5-6 with TRBJ2-3; 9 nucleotides agree with TRBD2. This CDR3 contains 16 residues. V lost 4 bases and J lost 4; bases outside the gene matches: 10. Germline CDR1 reads SGHDT; CDR2 reads YYEEEE. The CDR3 loop reads CASSRVAGVPPDTQYF. Here the CDR3 DNA reads TGTGCCAGCAGCCGTGTAGCGGGAGTTCCCCCAGATACGCAGTATTTT.

DNA of the CDR3: TGTGCCAGCAGCGTAGAACCTAGGGGCGAGGATACGCAGTATTTT. It translates to CASSVEPRGEDTQYF. The chain recombines TRBV9 with TRBJ2-3; a weak D match, TRBD1 (5 bases). Germline CDR1 SGDLS, CDR2 YYNGEE. The V and J ends lost 0 bases and 6 bases respectively, with 14 bases between them. The CDR3 is 15 amino acids.

This sequence joins TRBV30 and TRBJ1-5; D possibly corresponds to TRBD1 (5 bases). Germline CDR1 is GTSNPN and CDR2 is SVGIG (reference sequence). The CDR3 runs to 18 residues. Trimming removed 0 bases from V and 4 bases from J, with 22 bases in between. CDR3 bases: TGTGCCTGGAGTGTATTCGAAAAGGGGAGATGGGCAAATCAGCCCCAGCATTTT. Protein sequence: CAWSVFEKGRWANQPQHF.

The J gene is TRBJ1-1, the V gene TRBV19, with unresolved D. Germline-derived CDR1 and CDR2 are LNHDA and SQIVND (reference sequence). V was trimmed by 1 base and J by 2 bases, leaving 11 bases between them. This CDR3 has 15 amino acids. As DNA, the CDR3 is TGTGCCAGTAGTATAGCTGGCAGCTCAAACACTGAAGCTTTCTTT. This sequence encodes CASSIAGSSNTEAFF.

This sequence joins TRBV19 and TRBJ2-5, with D unclear. This CDR3 spans 14 amino acids. CDR1 LNHDA and CDR2 SQIVND come from the germline V gene (reference sequence). V lost 3 bases to trimming and J lost 5 bases, with 13 bases between them. The CDR3, as DNA: TGTGCCAGTAGTATTAGCCGGGTGGGGGAGACCCAGTACTTC. As protein: CASSISRVGETQYF.

The chain carries TRBV5-1 and TRBJ1-2; possibly TRBD1 for D (5 bases). The germline V gene encodes CDR1 SGHRS and CDR2 YFSETQ. Deletions cut 8 bases from V and 2 bases from J, with 19 bases between. This CDR3 region has 15 residues. In nucleotides, the CDR3 is TGCGCCAGTCAAAAAAACCTAGGACACAACTATGGCTACACCTTC. Protein product: CASQKNLGHNYGYTF.

This rearrangement joins TRBV6-5 to TRBJ1-1; no reliable D call. This CDR3 spans 13 amino acids. Germline loops: CDR1 MNHEY, CDR2 SVGAGI. V lost 4 bases and J lost 2, with 8 bases in between. DNA of the CDR3: TGTGCCAGCAGTTTCTCACGTAACACTGAAGCTTTCTTT. It codes for CASSFSRNTEAFF.